This T cell receptor (beta chain) was sequenced in a study of blood T cells in healthy people across ages. Extractions gave at least 5.5 micrograms of total RNA per sample. Findings and caveats of the study: It was not known whether donors were CMV positive (a possible confounder of expanded clonotype changes).

This clonotype has only a few counts. Antigen specificity is unknown. It was with a sample-barcoded 5' primer and a J-beta primer mix that a second PCR of roughly 7 to 11 cycles was run. TCRdb re-called the 5' RACE reads with MiXCR, one entry per CDR3 protein. Here the sample spans over 700,000 distinct CDR3 sequences, around 25% being singletons. Unmatched junction bases numbered 18, after V lost 1 base and J lost 7 bases. CDR3 length equals 18 residues. The germline V gene encodes CDR1 LGHNA and CDR2 YSLEER. This same sample was also taken into another study, of T cells of mothers and their children.

The chain combines TRBV4-3 with TRBJ2-7; 8 bases are a match to TRBD2. The source material was blood. The TCR sequence derives from a boy between 10 and 17 years old in good health. The CDR3 here is CASSQVGQLTGGAGEQYF. The CDR3 region has the DNA TGCGCCAGCAGCCAAGTTGGGCAGCTTACCGGGGGGGCAGGGGAGCAGTACTTC.